This TCR beta chain was documented in a study of beta chain features in type 1 diabetes. This clone was detected a few times. Trimming cost V 3 bases and J 0 bases; bases outside gene matches: 5. The CDR3 runs 16 residues. Germline CDR1 is MGHRA and CDR2 is YSYEKL. Expressed TCRB transcripts were sequenced after all isolated RNA was converted to cDNA. Some 3.6 million reads was the average for naive, central memory and regulatory T cell samples. Data came from immunoSEQ multiplex PCR; TCRdb stores just in-frame clones and leaves some out. The data contain hundreds of thousands of clones, about 29% of them seen just once; the ten biggest clones take up around 0.065%.

The receptor comes from a man aged 18 to 29 in good health. The chain links TRBV4-1 to TRBJ2-3, with TRBD2 identical over 8 bases. Input material: naive CD4+ T cells from blood. CDR3 sequence (DNA): TGCGCCAGCAGCCACCTCCGACTAGCGAGCACAGATACGCAGTATTTT. Protein sequence: CASSHLRLASTDTQYF.